The present T cell receptor beta chain was sequenced within a study of CD8 T cells in Susac syndrome. Study-wide results and caveats: The study found that Susac CD8+ clonal expansion peaked in TEMRA cells and active patients.

About this clonotype itself: Its matching antigen is unknown.

Germline trimming cut 5 bases from V and 7 bases from J; bases unmatched to any gene: 8. The germline V gene has CDR1 LNHNV and CDR2 YYDKDF (reference sequence). The CDR3 sequence is 15 residues long. Random hexamers were used to reverse transcribe about 0.5 to 1 ug of RNA. TCRdb used MiXCR to reprocess the immunoSEQ multiplex PCR reads, holding one entry per CDR3 protein. The sample has fewer than 90,000 distinct CDR3 sequences; approximately 95% are singletons. The receptor was isolated from a human donor with Susac syndrome. The rearrangement uses TRBV15 and TRBJ2-1, with 10 positions matching TRBD1. The sample was CD8+ T cells from PBMCs. The DNA for the CDR3 is TGTGCCACCAGCGCCCCGGGACAGGGGCTTAATGAGCAGTTCTTC. This translates into CATSAPGQGLNEQFF.